This T cell receptor beta chain appears in the sequencing data of a study of shared T cell receptors in the human thymus. Produced via immunoSEQ multiplex PCR; TCRdb's table is partial and in-frame only. The table records some 700,000 clones, 88% of them present only once. Germline V CDR1 and CDR2: SEHNR, FQNEAQ (reference sequence). J lost 4 bases, V lost 4 bases, and 8 bases had no gene match. The CDR3 is 15 residues long. The same sample was also studied in work on human thymus T cells. This second report adds: Each of the donors was a healthy Finnish infant who was undergoing open corrective cardiac surgery for congenital heart defects. Gene usage (both V and J) appeared biased in thymic and blood repertoires. Reports from related research described highly overlapping thymic repertoires among unrelated individuals.

The sequence derives from a boy in the first two years of life with a congenital heart defect. This sequence joins TRBV7-9 and TRBJ1-2; 8 bases align to TRBD1. Sequenced sample: thymocytes. The DNA of the CDR3 is TGTGCCAGCAGCTCCCCAGGGGGCAGAAGCTATGGCTACACCTTC. Amino acids: CASSSPGGRSYGYTF.